Each of the 17 T cell receptor beta chains below was sequenced from the same sample in a study of blood T cell repertoires in COVID-19. Profiling relied on immunoSEQ multiplex PCR, and the TCRdb table lists in-frame clones only, not all of them. Of under 350,000 clones listed, around 90% were seen once; the top ten hold about 1.2%. Sequencing was carried out using peripheral blood. Every receptor here comes from a man aged 65 to 79 with acute or convalescent COVID-19.

The V gene is TRBV3-1 (or the pseudogene TRBV3-2), the J gene TRBJ2-1; 8 bases agree with TRBD2. CDR3 length equals 13 residues. Looked up from germline, CDR1 is LGHDT and CDR2 is YNNKEL (reference sequence). The trim removed 10 bases at V and 6 bases at J, leaving 8 bases unmatched. As DNA, the CDR3 is TGTGCCACCCGGGGGGGGCCCGGCAATGAGCAGTTCTTC. Its protein is CATRGGPGNEQFF.

This chain uses TRBV10-3 with TRBJ2-1, with D tentatively TRBD1 (6 bases). V gave up 10 bases and J gave up 5 bases, with 12 bases separating them. This CDR3 region has 12 residues. CDR1 is ENHRY and CDR2 is SYGVKD in the germline V gene. CDR3 sequence reads: CATRTEDNEQFF. The CDR3 coding sequence is TGTGCCACCCGGACAGAGGACAATGAGCAGTTCTTC.

V usage is TRBV5-1 and J usage is TRBJ2-1, with D maybe TRBD1 (5 bases). The CDR3 spans 18 residues. The germline V gene encodes CDR1 SGHRS and CDR2 YFSETQ. V lost 1 base and J lost 8, with 25 bases in between. The CDR3: CASSLRGSAAYLIDEQFF. The CDR3 bases are TGCGCCAGCAGCTTGAGGGGAAGCGCGGCCTATCTTATCGATGAGCAGTTCTTC.

The genes are TRBV25-1 and TRBJ1-4; a possible D gene is TRBD1 (6 bases). This CDR3 contains 14 residues. Per the germline V gene, CDR1 is MGHDK and CDR2 is SYGVNS. V gave up 1 base and J gave up 8 bases, with 11 bases separating them. CDR3 nucleotide sequence: TGTGCCAGCAGTGAATTAGGGACATCGGAAAAACTGTTTTTT. This codes for CASSELGTSEKLFF. Full variable domain (outside the CDR3, taken from reference TRBV25-1 and TRBJ1-4): EADIYQTPRYLVIGTGKKITLECSQTMGHDKMYWYQQDPGMELHLIHYSYGVNSTEKGDLSSESTVSRIRTEHFPLTLESARPSHTSQYLCASSELGTSEKLFFGSGTQLSVL.

This clone has a single count. The chain carries TRBV2 and TRBJ1-4; 7 positions match TRBD1. J lost 6 bases, V lost 3 bases, and 4 bases had no gene match. This CDR3 has 14 residues. The germline V gene has CDR1 SNHLY and CDR2 FYNNEI. The CDR3 loop reads CASSENRGDEKLFF. The CDR3 coding sequence is TGTGCCAGCAGTGAGAACAGGGGAGATGAAAAACTGTTTTTT.

V gene TRBV28 combines with J gene TRBJ2-3, with D maybe TRBD1 (5 bases). In germline, CDR1 is MDHEN, CDR2 SYDVKM. The CDR3 is made up of 15 amino acids. V was shortened by 2 bases and J by 4 bases, with 13 bases between the two germline ends. The CDR3 DNA reads as TGTGCCAGCAGTTTAACGGTAGGGGCGGCAGATACGCAGTATTTT. It codes for CASSLTVGAADTQYF.

V and J are TRBV11-2 and TRBJ2-5, with 10 bases matching TRBD2. The CDR3 loop spans 14 amino acids. The V gene's germline CDR1 is SGHAT and CDR2 FQNNGV. V lost 5 bases, J lost 3 bases, and 3 bases stayed unmatched. In DNA form, the CDR3 reads TGTGCCAGCAGCCGGGGACTAGCGAAAGAGACCCAGTACTTC. This translates into CASSRGLAKETQYF.

This clone was counted between two and nine times. The chain recombines TRBV6-2 or TRBV6-3 with TRBJ2-1; 10 bases align to TRBD1. This CDR3 is built from 14 residues. Germline V lookup: CDR1 MNHEY, CDR2 SVGEGT. Germline trimming cut 6 bases from V and 4 bases from J; bases unmatched to any gene: 3. The CDR3 nucleotides are TGTGCCAGCAGCGGACAGGGGGTTTACAATGAGCAGTTCTTC. Protein: CASSGQGVYNEQFF.

V usage is TRBV18 and J usage is TRBJ1-1, with TRBD1 as a possible D gene (5 bases). The CDR3 totals 15 residues. V was pared by 0 bases and J by 3 bases, with 11 bases between. CDR1 is KGHSH, CDR2 LQKENI, per germline. CDR3 protein: CASSPPGGSDTEAFF. For the CDR3, the DNA is TGTGCCAGCTCACCACCCGGGGGGTCGGACACTGAAGCTTTCTTT.

This chain connects TRBV24-1 to TRBJ1-2, with unresolved D. Germline V gene sequence: CDR1 KGHDR, CDR2 SFDVKD. This CDR3 region has 14 residues. Trimming pared 4 bases from V and 3 bases from J, leaving 11 bases between. CDR3 amino acids: CATSDDGVYYGYTF. The CDR3 nucleotides are TGTGCCACCAGTGACGATGGAGTGTACTATGGCTACACCTTC.

This sequence joins TRBV30 and TRBJ2-1; 7 bases line up with TRBD2. The CDR3 contains 16 residues. Trimming removed 4 bases from V and 0 bases from J; junction bases left unmatched: 9. The germline gives CDR1 GTSNPN, CDR2 SVGIG (reference sequence). The CDR3 protein is CAWKGLAGASYNEQFF. In DNA form, the CDR3 reads TGTGCCTGGAAGGGTTTAGCGGGCGCCTCCTACAATGAGCAGTTCTTC.

The rearrangement joins TRBV5-1 to TRBJ1-1; 7 bases match TRBD1. Germline V gene lookup returns CDR1 SGHRS and CDR2 YFSETQ. The junction had 3 bases not matched to a gene; V was cut back by 2 bases and J by 2 bases. CDR3 length: 14 amino acids. CDR3 coding DNA: TGCGCCAGCAGCTTCGACAGGGCTAACACTGAAGCTTTCTTT. Translated, it gives CASSFDRANTEAFF.

The rearrangement joins TRBV2 to TRBJ1-2; 11 bases are shared with TRBD1. V lost 4 bases, J lost 4 bases, and 5 bases stayed unmatched. Germline CDR1 is SNHLY and CDR2 is FYNNEI. The CDR3 extends over 15 amino acids. The CDR3 sequence is CASSVGQGASYGYTF. The DNA for the CDR3 is TGTGCCAGCAGTGTTGGACAGGGGGCCTCCTATGGCTACACCTTC.

This clone occurred once. The chain combines TRBV19 with TRBJ2-1, with 9 bases that match TRBD2. The CDR3 consists of 15 residues. Unmatched junction bases numbered 8, after V lost 1 base and J lost 10 bases. CDR1 is LNHDA, CDR2 SQIVND, per germline (reference sequence). The CDR3 sequence: CASSIGLAALGEQFF. In DNA, the CDR3 is TGTGCCAGTAGTATAGGACTAGCGGCATTGGGGGAGCAGTTCTTC.

The J gene is TRBJ2-1, the V gene TRBV2; 10 bases map to TRBD2. This CDR3 contains 16 residues. Looked up from germline, CDR1 is SNHLY and CDR2 is FYNNEI. With 6 bases clipped from V and 1 base from J, the junction kept 6 bases outside the gene matches. CDR3 DNA: TGTGCCAGCAGGTTCAGGACTAGCGGATCCTACAATGAGCAGTTCTTC. Its translation is CASRFRTSGSYNEQFF.

This clone was picked up a small number of times. The J gene is TRBJ2-3, the V gene TRBV6-6; no firm D call. CDR1 is MNHNY and CDR2 is SVGAGI in the germline V gene (reference sequence). With 0 bases removed from V and 2 bases from J, the gap between germline ends came to 9 bases. There are 15 residues in the CDR3. CDR3 DNA sequence: TGTGCCAGCAGTTACTCACCGCGGTTCACAGATACGCAGTATTTT. Encoded protein: CASSYSPRFTDTQYF.

V usage is TRBV12-3 or TRBV12-4 and J usage is TRBJ1-1; no clear D gene. This CDR3 is built from 13 residues. V lost 2 bases, J lost 5 bases, and 9 bases lay in between. The CDR3 DNA reads as TGTGCCAGCAGTTTACGAGGTTGGACTGAAGCTTTCTTT. Its translation is CASSLRGWTEAFF.